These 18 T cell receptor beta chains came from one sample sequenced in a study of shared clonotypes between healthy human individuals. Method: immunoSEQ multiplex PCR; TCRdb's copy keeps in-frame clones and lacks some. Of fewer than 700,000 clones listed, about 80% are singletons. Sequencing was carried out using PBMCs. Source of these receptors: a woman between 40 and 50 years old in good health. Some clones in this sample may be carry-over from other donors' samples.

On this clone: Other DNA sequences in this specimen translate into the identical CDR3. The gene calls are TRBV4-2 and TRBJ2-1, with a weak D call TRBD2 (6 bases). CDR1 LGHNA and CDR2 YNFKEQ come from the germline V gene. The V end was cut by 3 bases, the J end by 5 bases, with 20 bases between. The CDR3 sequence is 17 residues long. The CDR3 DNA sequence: TGTGCCAGCAGCCAGGATCGGTCGGCGGGAAGGCACAATGAGCAGTTCTTC. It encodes CASSQDRSAGRHNEQFF.

As DNA, the CDR3 is TGCGCCAGCAGCTTTACGGGATCGTACAATGAGCAGTTCTTC. This sequence encodes CASSFTGSYNEQFF. This chain links TRBV5-1 with TRBJ2-1, with D possibly TRBD2 on 5 matching bases. Trimming cost V 2 bases and J 4 bases, with 10 bases left between them. Per germline, CDR1 SGHRS and CDR2 YFSETQ. The CDR3 loop spans 14 amino acids.

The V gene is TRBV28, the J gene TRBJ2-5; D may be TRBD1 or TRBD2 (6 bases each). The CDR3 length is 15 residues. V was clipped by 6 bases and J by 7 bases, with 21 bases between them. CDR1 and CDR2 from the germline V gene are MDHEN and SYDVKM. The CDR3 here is CASSPRGGQRGTQYF. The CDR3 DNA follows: TGTGCCAGCAGCCCAAGAGGGGGGCAGAGGGGGACCCAGTACTTC.

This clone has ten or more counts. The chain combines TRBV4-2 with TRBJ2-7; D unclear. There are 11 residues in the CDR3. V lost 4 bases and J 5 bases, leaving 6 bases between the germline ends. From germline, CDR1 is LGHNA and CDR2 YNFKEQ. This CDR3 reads CASSRSHEQYF. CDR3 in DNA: TGTGCCAGCAGCCGGTCCCACGAGCAGTACTTC.

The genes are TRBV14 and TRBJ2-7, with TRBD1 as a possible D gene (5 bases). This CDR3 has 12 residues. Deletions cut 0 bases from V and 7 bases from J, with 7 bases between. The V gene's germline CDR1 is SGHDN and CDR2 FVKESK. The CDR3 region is CASSQEGAEQYF. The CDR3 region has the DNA TGTGCCAGCAGCCAAGAAGGGGCGGAGCAGTACTTC.

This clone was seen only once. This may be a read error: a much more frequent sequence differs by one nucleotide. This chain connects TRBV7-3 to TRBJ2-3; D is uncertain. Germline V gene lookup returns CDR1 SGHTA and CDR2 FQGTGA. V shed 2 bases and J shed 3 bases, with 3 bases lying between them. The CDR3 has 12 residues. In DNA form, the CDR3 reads TGTGCCAGCAGCTTACGTACAGATACGCAGTATTTT. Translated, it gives CASSLRTDTQYF.

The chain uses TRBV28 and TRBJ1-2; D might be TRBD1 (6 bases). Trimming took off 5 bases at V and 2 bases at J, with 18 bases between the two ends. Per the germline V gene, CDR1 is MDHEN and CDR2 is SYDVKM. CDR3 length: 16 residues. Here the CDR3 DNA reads TGTGCCAGCAGTAGCGGGGACACTGGATACAACTATGGCTACACCTTC. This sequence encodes CASSSGDTGYNYGYTF.

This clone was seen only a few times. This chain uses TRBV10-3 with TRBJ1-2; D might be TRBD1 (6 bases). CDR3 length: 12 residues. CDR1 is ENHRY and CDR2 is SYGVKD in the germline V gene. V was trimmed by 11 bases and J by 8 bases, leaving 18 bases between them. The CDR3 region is CASSIQGRGYTF. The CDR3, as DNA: TGTGCCTCGTCGATACAGGGTCGGGGCTACACCTTC.

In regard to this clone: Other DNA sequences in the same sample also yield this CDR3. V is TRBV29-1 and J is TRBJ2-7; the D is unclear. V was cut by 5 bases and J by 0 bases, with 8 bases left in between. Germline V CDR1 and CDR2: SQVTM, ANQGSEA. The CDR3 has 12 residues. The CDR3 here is CSVRQSSYEQYF. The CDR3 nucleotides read TGCAGCGTTAGGCAAAGCTCCTACGAGCAGTACTTC.

The CDR3 protein is CASSQGHNVNEQFF. In nucleotides, the CDR3 is TGTGCCAGCAGCCAAGGCCACAATGTCAATGAGCAGTTCTTC. The rearrangement links TRBV7-7 to TRBJ2-1; D gene unclear. CDR3 length equals 14 residues. With 5 bases removed from V and 6 bases from J, the gap between germline ends came to 14 bases. From germline, CDR1 is SSHAT and CDR2 FNYEAQ (reference sequence).

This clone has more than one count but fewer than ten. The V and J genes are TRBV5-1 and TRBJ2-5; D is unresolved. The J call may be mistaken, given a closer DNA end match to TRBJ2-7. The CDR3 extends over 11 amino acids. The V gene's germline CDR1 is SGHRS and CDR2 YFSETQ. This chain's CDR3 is CASSSLYEQYF. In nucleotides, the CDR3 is TGCGCCAGCAGCTCACTTTACGAGCAGTACTTC.

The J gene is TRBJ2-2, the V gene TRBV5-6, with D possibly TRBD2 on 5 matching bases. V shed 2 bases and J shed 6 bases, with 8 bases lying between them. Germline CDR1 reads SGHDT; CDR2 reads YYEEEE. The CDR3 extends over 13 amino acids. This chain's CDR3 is CASSLRGSGELFF. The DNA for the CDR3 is TGTGCCAGCAGCTTACGGGGATCCGGGGAGCTGTTTTTT. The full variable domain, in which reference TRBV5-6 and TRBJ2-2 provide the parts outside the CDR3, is DAGVTQSPTHLIKTRGQQVTLRCSPKSGHDTVSWYQQALGQGPQFIFQYYEEEERQRGNFPDRFSGHQFPNYSSELNVNALLLGDSALYLCASSLRGSGELFFGEGSRLTVL.

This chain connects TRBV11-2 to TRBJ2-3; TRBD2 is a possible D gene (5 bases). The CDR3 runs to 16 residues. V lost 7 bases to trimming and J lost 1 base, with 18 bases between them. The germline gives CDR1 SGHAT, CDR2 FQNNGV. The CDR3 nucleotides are TGTGCCAGCACCCACCGGTCGGGGAGAGGCACAGATACGCAGTATTTT. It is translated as CASTHRSGRGTDTQYF.

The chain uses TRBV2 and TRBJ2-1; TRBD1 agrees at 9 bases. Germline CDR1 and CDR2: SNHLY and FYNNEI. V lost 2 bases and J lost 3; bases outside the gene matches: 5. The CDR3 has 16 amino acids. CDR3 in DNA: TGTGCCAGCAGTGAAAGCGGGACAGGGCTCTACAATGAGCAGTTCTTC. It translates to CASSESGTGLYNEQFF.

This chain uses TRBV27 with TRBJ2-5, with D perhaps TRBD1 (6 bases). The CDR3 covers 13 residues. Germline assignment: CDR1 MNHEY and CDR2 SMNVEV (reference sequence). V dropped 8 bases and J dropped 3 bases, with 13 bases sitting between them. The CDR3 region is CASSLRDKETQYF. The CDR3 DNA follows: TGTGCCAGCTCCCTCCGGGACAAAGAGACCCAGTACTTC.

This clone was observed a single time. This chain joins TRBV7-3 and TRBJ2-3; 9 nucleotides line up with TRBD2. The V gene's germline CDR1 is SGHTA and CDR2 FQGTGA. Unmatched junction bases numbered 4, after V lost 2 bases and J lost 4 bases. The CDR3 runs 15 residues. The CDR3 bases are TGTGCCAGCAGCTTAGAGGCTAGCGGGGCAGATACGCAGTATTTT. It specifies CASSLEASGADTQYF.

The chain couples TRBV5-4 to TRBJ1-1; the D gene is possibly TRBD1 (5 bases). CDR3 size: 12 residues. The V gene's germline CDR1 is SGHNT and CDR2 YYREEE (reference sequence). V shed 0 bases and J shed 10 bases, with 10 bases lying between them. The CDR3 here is CASSLEGWTAFF. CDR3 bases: TGTGCCAGCAGCTTGGAGGGGTGGACAGCTTTCTTT.

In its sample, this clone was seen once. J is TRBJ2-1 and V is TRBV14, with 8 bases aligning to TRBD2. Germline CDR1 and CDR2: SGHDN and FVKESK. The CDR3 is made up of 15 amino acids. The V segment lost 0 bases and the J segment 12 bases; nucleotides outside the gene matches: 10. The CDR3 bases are TGTGCCAGCAGCCAAGATCGGGAGGGACTCTCGGGGCAGTTCTTC. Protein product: CASSQDREGLSGQFF. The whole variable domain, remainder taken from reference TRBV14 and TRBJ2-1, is EAGVTQFPSHSVIEKGQTVTLRCDPISGHDNLYWYRRVMGKEIKFLLHFVKESKQDESGMPNNRFLAERTGGTYSTLKVQPAELEDSGVYFCASSQDREGLSGQFFGPGTRLTVL.